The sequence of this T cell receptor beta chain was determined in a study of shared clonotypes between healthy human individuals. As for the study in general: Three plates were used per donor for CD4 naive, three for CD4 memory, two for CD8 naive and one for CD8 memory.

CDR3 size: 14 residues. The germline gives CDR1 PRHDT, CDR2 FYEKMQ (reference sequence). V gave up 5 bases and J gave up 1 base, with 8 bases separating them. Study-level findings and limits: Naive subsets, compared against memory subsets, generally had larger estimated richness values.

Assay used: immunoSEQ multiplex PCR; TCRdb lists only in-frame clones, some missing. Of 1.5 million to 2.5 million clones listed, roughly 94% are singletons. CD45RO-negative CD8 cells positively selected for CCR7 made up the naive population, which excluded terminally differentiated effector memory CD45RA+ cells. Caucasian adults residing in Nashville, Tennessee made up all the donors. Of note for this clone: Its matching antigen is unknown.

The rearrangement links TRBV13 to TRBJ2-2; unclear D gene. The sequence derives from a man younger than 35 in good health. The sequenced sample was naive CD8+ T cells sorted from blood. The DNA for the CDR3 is TGTGCCAGCAGCCCAATCGGGAACACCGGGGAGCTGTTTTTT. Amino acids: CASSPIGNTGELFF.